This TCR beta chain was documented in a study of regulatory T cells in long-lasting Graves disease. Across the study: Graves' patients who were just diagnosed had used antithyroid drugs for under 3 months.

CDR3 length: 15 amino acids. V shed 5 bases and J shed 8 bases, with 22 bases lying between them. The V gene's germline CDR1 is SGHDT and CDR2 YYEEEE. A word on this clonotype: Its antigen is still unknown.

iRepertoire HTBI primers and Arm-PCR of CDR3 regions built TCR beta libraries. The authors' processing: Detected in the samples were approximately 58 TRBV and 14 TRBJ segments. MiXCR, applied by TCRdb to the multiplex PCR reads, yields one record per CDR3 protein. The V and J calls here are based on TCRdb, not the publication. The table includes hundreds of thousands of distinct CDR3 sequences, roughly a sixth detected once. The study's findings and limits: Comparison showed that persistent patients shared more public clonotypes (about 2,700) than new patients (over 950). Persistent disease favored TRBV28, TRBJ1-2 and TRBJ2-5.

Time point in this sample: newly diagnosed GD, antithyroid drugs for less than 3 months. Following extraction of RNA from PBMCs, that RNA was used to make the TCR library. The V gene is TRBV5-6, the J gene TRBJ1-1, with D possibly TRBD1 on 5 matching bases. The origin of this receptor is a female donor with Graves disease. The sample in question was peripheral blood mononuclear cells (PBMCs), obtained at new diagnosis, from a patient treated with antithyroid drugs. This CDR3 reads CASSPGRGPNIEAFF. CDR3 in DNA: TGTGCCAGCAGTCCTGGGCGGGGACCCAACATCGAAGCTTTCTTT.